This is a list of T cell receptor beta chains from one sample in a study of cytomegalovirus exposure and HLA in healthy donors. The data were produced by immunoSEQ multiplex PCR, yet TCRdb's version contains in-frame clones alone and is incomplete. Its table records around 140,000 clones. Sequences were obtained from PBMCs. Every receptor here comes from a male donor in good health and CMV-seronegative. Both conserved end residues are trimmed from each CDR3. The D gene is left open where the match is weak.

TRBJ1-1	TRBV2	NA	ASLGGVTEAF
TRBJ2-5	TRBV30	TRBD1	AWNKDRGRQETQY
TRBJ2-7	TRBV5-6	TRBD1	ASSLGDSSYYEQY
NA	TRBV19	NA	ASSSPGLHLYEQY
TRBJ1-5	TRBV5-1	TRBD1	ASSQGGSNQPQH
TRBJ1-2	TRBV10-3	TRBD1	AISEVGTGGAGGGNYGYT
TRBJ1-2	TRBV7-2	NA	ASSPPELGGGYT
TRBJ2-7	TRBV28	NA	ASIGNRAYEQY
TRBJ1-3	TRBV4-3	NA	ASSQDPGVSGNTIY
TRBJ2-1	TRBV4-3	TRBD2	ASSQDYGGAGEQF
TRBJ2-1	TRBV30	TRBD2	AWSHPSGSLSYNEQF
TRBJ2-7	TRBV5-1	NA	ASSSLGRGLDEQY
TRBJ2-3	TRBV7-2	TRBD2	ASSLSGGAVRSTDTQY
TRBJ1-3	TRBV13	NA	ASSLGSGRYSGNTIY
TRBJ1-4	TRBV15	NA	ATSPRGEKLF
TRBJ2-1	TRBV7-9	TRBD2	ASSLSGTPYNEQF
TRBJ2-1	TRBV30	NA	AWSVRAGSEQF
TRBJ1-2	TRBV20-1	NA	SARANYGYT
TRBJ2-7	TRBV6-5	TRBD1	ASSPDRGSMN
TRBJ1-6	TRBV30	TRBD1	AWSQGGSPLH
TRBJ2-7	TRBV4-1	TRBD1	ASSQMGTGAYEQY
TRBJ1-5	TRBV6-5	TRBD1	ASSRQGGNQPQH
TRBJ1-1	TRBV10-1	NA	ASSESGGGPFTEAF
TRBJ2-7	TRBV30	NA	ACGQRRYEQY
TRBJ2-1	TRBV9	NA	ASSSRREQF
TRBJ2-7	TRBV4-2	TRBD2	ASSQVSGTSGSHEQY
TRBJ1-1	TRBV7-9	NA	AARQQNTEAF
TRBJ2-7	TRBV14	NA	ASSQDQMNHEQY
TRBJ2-7	TRBV6-1	TRBD1	ASSDRDSSYEQY
TRBJ1-1	TRBV6-5	NA	ASSYGAVSMNTEAF
TRBJ1-2	TRBV4-3	NA	ASSQDTGYGYT
TRBJ1-6	TRBV10-3	TRBD1	AIRSGTENSPLH
TRBJ2-7	TRBV27	TRBD1	ASSSLGTGTYEQY
TRBJ1-2	TRBV6-5	NA	ASKSRAGGGYT
TRBJ2-3	TRBV9	TRBD1	ASSVEVRGKADTQY
TRBJ1-4	TRBV25-1	TRBD1	ASSEGQINEKLF
TRBJ1-1	TRBV6-1	NA	ASSETKRSTEAF
TRBJ2-5	TRBV7-3	NA	ASSHDRQETQY
TRBJ2-7	TRBV6-5	NA	ASSYQEAYEQY
TRBJ1-3	TRBV30	NA	AWSEGLGNTIY
TRBJ1-1	TRBV19	NA	ASSVGQIARNTEAF
TRBJ1-3	TRBV30	TRBD1	AWSLAGTGNRNTIY
TRBJ2-1	TRBV10-3	TRBD2	AITASGNNEQF
TRBJ1-2	TRBV5-6	TRBD1	ASSLGGQGNYGYT
TRBJ2-1	TRBV5-1	NA	ASPSNPSYNEQF
TRBJ1-1	TRBV7-9	NA	AIRSSGINTEAF
TRBJ1-5	TRBV4-3	NA	ASSQDFSTGILNQPQH
TRBJ1-5	TRBV19	NA	ASSATWGGNQPQH
TRBJ2-2	TRBV9	NA	ASMKRLNTGELF
TRBJ2-2	TRBV9	NA	ASSVDGGGEAGELF
TRBJ1-3	TRBV6-1	NA	ASSEEWQGSGNTIY
TRBJ2-7	TRBV19	TRBD1	ASSIVSGTGSYEQY
TRBJ2-1	TRBV30	TRBD1	AFWTGKSNEQF